This T cell receptor (beta chain) is drawn from a study of T cells in Graves' hyperthyroidism and ophthalmopathy. The study's findings and limits: The model's output predicted ophthalmopathy at a median of 6.5 months prior to onset. Appearing also in blood were most of the thyroid clonotypes expanded above 0.001.

This clonotype was picked up many times. Its antigen remains unidentified. The junction departs from the called germline gene at one end, perhaps through a read error. Absent ophthalmopathy progression within 18 months defined stable Graves' hyperthyroidism. Those with hyperthyroidism were 18 to 65 years old, newly diagnosed, and ill for under 2 months. Amplified regions were TCR beta CDR3 sequences from RNA transcripts. An initial round of RT-PCR targeting the TCR CDR3 relied on the HTBI primer set. A single record per CDR3 protein comes from TCRdb applying MiXCR to the multiplex PCR reads. The sample contains fewer than 750,000 distinct CDR3 sequences, about half of which appear only once. This CDR3 region has 16 residues. Per germline, CDR1 SGHTA and CDR2 FQGNSA.

The chain joins TRBV7-2 to TRBJ1-6; D is perhaps TRBD1 (5 bases). This TCR derives from a woman aged 18-29 years with Graves' hyperthyroidism. The sequencing input was peripheral blood or thyroid tissue (not recorded which). Here the CDR3 reads CASSLAAAGIESPLHF. The DNA for the CDR3 is TGTGCCAGCAGCCTAGCGGCGGCAGGGATAGAATCACCCCTCCACTTT.